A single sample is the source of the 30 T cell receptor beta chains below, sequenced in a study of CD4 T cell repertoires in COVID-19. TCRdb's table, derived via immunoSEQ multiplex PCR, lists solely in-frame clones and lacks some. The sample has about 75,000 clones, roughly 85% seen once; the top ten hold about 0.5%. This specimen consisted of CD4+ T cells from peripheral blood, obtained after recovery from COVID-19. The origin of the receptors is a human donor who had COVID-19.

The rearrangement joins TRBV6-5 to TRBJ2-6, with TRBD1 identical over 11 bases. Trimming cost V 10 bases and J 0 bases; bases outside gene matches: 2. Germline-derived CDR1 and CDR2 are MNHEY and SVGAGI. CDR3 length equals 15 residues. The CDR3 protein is CAIGQGASGANVLTF. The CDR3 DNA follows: TGTGCCATAGGACAGGGGGCCTCTGGGGCCAACGTCCTGACTTTC.

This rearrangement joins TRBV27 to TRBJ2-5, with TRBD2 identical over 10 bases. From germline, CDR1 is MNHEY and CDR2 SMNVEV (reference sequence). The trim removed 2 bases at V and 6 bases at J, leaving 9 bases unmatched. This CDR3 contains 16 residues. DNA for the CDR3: TGTGCCAGCAGTTTAGAATCTCGGACTAGCGGAAAGACCCAGTACTTC. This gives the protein CASSLESRTSGKTQYF.

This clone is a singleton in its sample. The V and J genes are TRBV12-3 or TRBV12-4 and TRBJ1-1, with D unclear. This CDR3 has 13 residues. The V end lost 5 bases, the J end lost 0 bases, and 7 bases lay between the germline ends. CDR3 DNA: TGTGCCAGCAGTAGGAGGCTGAACACTGAAGCTTTCTTT. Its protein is CASSRRLNTEAFF.

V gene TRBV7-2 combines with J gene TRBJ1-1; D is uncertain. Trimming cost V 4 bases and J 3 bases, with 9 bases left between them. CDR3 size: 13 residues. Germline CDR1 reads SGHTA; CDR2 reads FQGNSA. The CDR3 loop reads CASSSLLDTEAFF. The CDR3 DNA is TGTGCCAGCAGCTCTTTGTTAGACACTGAAGCTTTCTTT.

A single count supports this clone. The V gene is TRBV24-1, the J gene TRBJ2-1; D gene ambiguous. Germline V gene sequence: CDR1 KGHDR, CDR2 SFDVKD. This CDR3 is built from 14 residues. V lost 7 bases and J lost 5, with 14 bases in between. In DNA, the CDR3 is TGTGCCACCAGGAAGGGAACTTTAAACAATGAGCAGTTCTTC. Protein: CATRKGTLNNEQFF.

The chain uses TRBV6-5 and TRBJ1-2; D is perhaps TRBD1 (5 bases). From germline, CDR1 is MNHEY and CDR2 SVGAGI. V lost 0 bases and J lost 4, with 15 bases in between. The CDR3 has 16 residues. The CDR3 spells CASSYSHGGDGYGYTF. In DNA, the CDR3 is TGTGCCAGCAGTTACTCCCATGGGGGTGACGGCTATGGCTACACCTTC.

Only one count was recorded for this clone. The DNA of the CDR3 is TGTGCCAGCAGCCCCCTAGCGGGGGCCAATGAGCAGTTCTTC. Amino acid sequence: CASSPLAGANEQFF. The V gene is TRBV9, the J gene TRBJ2-1; 10 positions agree with TRBD2. This CDR3 is 14 amino acids long. Looked up from germline, CDR1 is SGDLS and CDR2 is YYNGEE. After removal of 4 bases from V and 6 bases from J, the junction contained 4 bases not matched to a gene.

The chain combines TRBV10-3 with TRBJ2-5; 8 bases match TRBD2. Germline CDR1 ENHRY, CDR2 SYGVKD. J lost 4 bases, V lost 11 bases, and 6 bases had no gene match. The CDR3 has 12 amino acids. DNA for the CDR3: TGTGCCTACGGAGCGGGGGCAGAGACCCAGTACTTC. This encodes CAYGAGAETQYF.

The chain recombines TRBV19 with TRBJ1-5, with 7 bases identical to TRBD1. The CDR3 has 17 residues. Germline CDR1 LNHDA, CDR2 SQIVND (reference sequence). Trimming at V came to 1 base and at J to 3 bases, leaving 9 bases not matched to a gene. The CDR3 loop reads CASSIAGGLIFNQPQHF. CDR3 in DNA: TGTGCCAGTAGTATAGCAGGGGGTCTGATCTTCAATCAGCCCCAGCATTTT. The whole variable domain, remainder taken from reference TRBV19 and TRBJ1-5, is DGGITQSPKYLFRKEGQNVTLSCEQNLNHDAMYWYRQDPGQGLRLIYYSQIVNDFQKGDIAEGYSVSREKKESFPLTVTSAQKNPTAFYLCASSIAGGLIFNQPQHFGDGTRLSIL.

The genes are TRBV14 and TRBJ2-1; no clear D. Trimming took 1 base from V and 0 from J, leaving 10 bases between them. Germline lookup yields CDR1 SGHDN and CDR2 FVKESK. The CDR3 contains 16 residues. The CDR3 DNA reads TGTGCCAGCAGCCAAGCGGTGAGGACCTCCTACAATGAGCAGTTCTTC. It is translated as CASSQAVRTSYNEQFF. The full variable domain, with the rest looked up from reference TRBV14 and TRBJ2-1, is EAGVTQFPSHSVIEKGQTVTLRCDPISGHDNLYWYRRVMGKEIKFLLHFVKESKQDESGMPNNRFLAERTGGTYSTLKVQPAELEDSGVYFCASSQAVRTSYNEQFFGPGTRLTVL.

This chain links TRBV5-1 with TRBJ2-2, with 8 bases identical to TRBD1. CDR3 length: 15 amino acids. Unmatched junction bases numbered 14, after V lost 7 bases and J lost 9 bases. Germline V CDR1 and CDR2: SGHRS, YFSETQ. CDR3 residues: CASALGTGQVRELFF. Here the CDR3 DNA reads TGCGCCAGCGCCCTCGGGACAGGCCAAGTCAGGGAGCTGTTTTTT.

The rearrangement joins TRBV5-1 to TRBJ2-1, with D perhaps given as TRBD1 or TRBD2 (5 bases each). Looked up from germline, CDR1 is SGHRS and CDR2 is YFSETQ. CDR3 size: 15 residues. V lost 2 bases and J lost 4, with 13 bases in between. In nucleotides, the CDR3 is TGCGCCAGCAGCTTAGGGACGGGCGGGTACAATGAGCAGTTCTTC. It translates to CASSLGTGGYNEQFF. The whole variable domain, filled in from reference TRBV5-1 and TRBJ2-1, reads KAGVTQTPRYLIKTRGQQVTLSCSPISGHRSVSWYQQTPGQGLQFLFEYFSETQRNKGNFPGRFSGRQFSNSRSEMNVSTLELGDSALYLCASSLGTGGYNEQFFGPGTRLTVL.

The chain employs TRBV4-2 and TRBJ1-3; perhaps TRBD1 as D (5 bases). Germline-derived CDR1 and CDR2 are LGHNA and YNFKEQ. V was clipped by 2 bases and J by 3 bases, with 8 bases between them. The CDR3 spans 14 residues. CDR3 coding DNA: TGTGCCAGCAGCCAAAGTGGGGGTGGAAACACCATATATTTT. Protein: CASSQSGGGNTIYF.

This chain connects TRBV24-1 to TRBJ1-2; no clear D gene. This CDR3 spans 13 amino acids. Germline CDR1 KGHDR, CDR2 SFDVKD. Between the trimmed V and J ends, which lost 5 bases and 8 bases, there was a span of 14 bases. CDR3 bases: TGTGCCACCAGTGGTGGGGATTCTGAGGGCTACACCTTC. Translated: CATSGGDSEGYTF.

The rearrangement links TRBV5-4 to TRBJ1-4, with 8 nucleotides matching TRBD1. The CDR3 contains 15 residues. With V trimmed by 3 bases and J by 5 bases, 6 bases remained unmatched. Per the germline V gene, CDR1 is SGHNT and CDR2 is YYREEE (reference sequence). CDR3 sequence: CASSSTRQGNEKLFF. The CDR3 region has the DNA TGTGCCAGCAGCTCCACCCGACAGGGGAATGAAAAACTGTTTTTT.

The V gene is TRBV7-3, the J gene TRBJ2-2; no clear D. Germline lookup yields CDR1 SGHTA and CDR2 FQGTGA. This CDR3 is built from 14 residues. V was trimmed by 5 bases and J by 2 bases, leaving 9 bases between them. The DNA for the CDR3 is TGTGCCAGCAGCGGGGATCCCAACACCGGGGAGCTGTTTTTT. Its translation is CASSGDPNTGELFF.

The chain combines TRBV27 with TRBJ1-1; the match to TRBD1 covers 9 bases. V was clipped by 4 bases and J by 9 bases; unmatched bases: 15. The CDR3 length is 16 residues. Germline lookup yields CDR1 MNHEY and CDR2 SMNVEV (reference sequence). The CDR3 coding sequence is TGTGCCAGCAGTTCTCAGGGACAGGGTGAGGTAGGTCAAGCTTTCTTT. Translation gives CASSSQGQGEVGQAFF.

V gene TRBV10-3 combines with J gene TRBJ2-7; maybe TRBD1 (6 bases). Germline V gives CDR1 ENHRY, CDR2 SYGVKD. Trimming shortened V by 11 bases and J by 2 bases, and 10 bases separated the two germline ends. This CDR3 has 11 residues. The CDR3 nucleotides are TGTGCCGTAGCAGGGGCCTACGAGCAGTACTTC. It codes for CAVAGAYEQYF.

The CDR3 protein is CASSRGQGRGTGELFF. CDR3 bases: TGTGCCAGCAGCCGCGGACAGGGGAGGGGGACCGGGGAGCTGTTTTTT. The chain links TRBV11-3 to TRBJ2-2; 9 bases align to TRBD1. The trim removed 5 bases at V and 5 bases at J, leaving 9 bases unmatched. Germline lookup yields CDR1 SGHNT and CDR2 YENEEA. CDR3 length equals 16 residues.

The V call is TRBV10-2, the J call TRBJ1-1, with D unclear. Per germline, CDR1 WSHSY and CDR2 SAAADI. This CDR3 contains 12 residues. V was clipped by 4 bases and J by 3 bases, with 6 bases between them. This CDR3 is CASSGEYTEAFF. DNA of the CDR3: TGCGCCAGCAGTGGAGAATACACTGAAGCTTTCTTT.

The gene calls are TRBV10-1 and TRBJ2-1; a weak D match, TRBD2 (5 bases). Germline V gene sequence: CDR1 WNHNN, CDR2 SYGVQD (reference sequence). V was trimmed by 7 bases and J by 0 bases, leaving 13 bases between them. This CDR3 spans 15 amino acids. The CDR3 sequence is CASTPRGSSYNEQFF. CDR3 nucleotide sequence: TGCGCCAGCACTCCTCGGGGAAGCTCCTACAATGAGCAGTTCTTC.

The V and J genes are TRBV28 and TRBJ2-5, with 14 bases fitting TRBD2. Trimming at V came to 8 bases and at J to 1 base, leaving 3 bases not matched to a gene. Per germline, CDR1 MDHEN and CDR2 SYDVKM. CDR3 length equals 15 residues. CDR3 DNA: TGTGCCAGCTGGACTAGCGGGAGGATCCAAGAGACCCAGTACTTC. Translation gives CASWTSGRIQETQYF. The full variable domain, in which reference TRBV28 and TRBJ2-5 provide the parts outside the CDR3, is DVKVTQSSRYLVKRTGEKVFLECVQDMDHENMFWYRQDPGLGLRLIYFSYDVKMKEKGDIPEGYSVSREKKERFSLILESASTNQTSMYLCASWTSGRIQETQYFGPGTRLLVL.

CDR3 in DNA: TGTGCCAGCGGGGACCGTCCCCTAGGAACAGATACGCAGTATTTT. This gives the protein CASGDRPLGTDTQYF. The chain recombines TRBV6-5 with TRBJ2-3; D could derive from TRBD1 or TRBD2 (5 bases each). The V gene lost 8 bases and the J gene lost 3 bases, with 18 bases spanning the gap. The CDR3 consists of 15 residues. The germline gives CDR1 MNHEY, CDR2 SVGAGI.

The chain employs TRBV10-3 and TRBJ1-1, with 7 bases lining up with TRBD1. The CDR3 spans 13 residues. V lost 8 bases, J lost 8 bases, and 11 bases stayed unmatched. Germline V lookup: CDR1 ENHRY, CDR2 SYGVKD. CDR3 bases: TGTGCCATCGGTCCCGGGACAGCCCAAGAAGCTTTCTTT. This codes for CAIGPGTAQEAFF.

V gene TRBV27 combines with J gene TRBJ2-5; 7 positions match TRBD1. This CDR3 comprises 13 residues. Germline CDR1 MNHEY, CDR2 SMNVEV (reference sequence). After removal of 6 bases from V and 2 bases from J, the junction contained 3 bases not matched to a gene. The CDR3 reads CASSRDRQETQYF. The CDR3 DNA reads TGTGCCAGCAGCCGGGACAGACAAGAGACCCAGTACTTC.

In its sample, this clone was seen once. The CDR3 DNA is TGCGCCAGCAGCCACCGGGACAGGGGGCCTGGGGCCAACGTCCTGACTTTC. Encoded protein: CASSHRDRGPGANVLTF. The chain is built from TRBV5-1 and TRBJ2-6; 12 positions agree with TRBD1. Trimming removed 4 bases from V and 2 bases from J; junction bases left unmatched: 4. Per the germline V gene, CDR1 is SGHRS and CDR2 is YFSETQ. The CDR3 totals 17 residues.

The CDR3 loop reads CASRSRGSAYEQYF. DNA of the CDR3: TGTGCCAGCAGATCCAGGGGTAGCGCCTACGAGCAGTACTTC. The chain couples TRBV5-8 to TRBJ2-7; D may be TRBD1 (6 bases). CDR1 and CDR2 from the germline V gene are SGHTS and YDEGEE. The CDR3 contains 14 residues. V lost 5 bases and J 2 bases, leaving 14 bases between the germline ends.

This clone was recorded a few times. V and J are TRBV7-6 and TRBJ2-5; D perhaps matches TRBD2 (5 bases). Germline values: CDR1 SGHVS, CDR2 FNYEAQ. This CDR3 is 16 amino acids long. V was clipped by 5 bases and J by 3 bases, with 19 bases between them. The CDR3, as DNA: TGTGCCAGCAGCCCAACAGCCTATCGGGGAAAAGAGACCCAGTACTTC. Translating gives CASSPTAYRGKETQYF.

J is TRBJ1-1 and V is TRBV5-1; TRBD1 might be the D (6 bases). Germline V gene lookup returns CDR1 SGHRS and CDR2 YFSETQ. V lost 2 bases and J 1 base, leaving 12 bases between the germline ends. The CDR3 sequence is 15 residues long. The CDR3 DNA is TGCGCCAGCAGCTTACAGGGAGTTGAGAACACTGAAGCTTTCTTT. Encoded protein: CASSLQGVENTEAFF.

CDR3 residues: CASKRGAGQGHTEAFF. CDR3 DNA: TGTGCCAGTAAGAGGGGGGCCGGACAGGGCCACACTGAAGCTTTCTTT. The V and J genes are TRBV19 and TRBJ1-1; TRBD1 matches at 8 bases. The V gene end was trimmed by 7 bases and the J gene end by 3 bases; junction bases not matched to a gene: 13. CDR1 and CDR2 from the germline V gene are LNHDA and SQIVND (reference sequence). The CDR3 spans 16 residues.